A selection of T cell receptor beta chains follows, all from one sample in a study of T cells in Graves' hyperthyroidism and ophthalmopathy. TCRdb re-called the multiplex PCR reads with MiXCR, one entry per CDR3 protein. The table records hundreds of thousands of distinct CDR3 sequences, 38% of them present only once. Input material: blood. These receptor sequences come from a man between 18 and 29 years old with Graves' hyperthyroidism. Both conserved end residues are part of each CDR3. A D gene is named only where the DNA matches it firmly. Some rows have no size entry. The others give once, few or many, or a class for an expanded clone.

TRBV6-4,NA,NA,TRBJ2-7,TGTGCCAGCAGTGACGCCCCCCCCGACTTC,CASSDAPPDF
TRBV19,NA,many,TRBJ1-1,TGTGCCAGTTCTTTAGGGATCAACACTGAAGCTTTCTTT,CASSLGINTEAFF
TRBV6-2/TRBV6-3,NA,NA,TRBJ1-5,TGTGCCAGCAGTTACGTGGGGAGCGGGCAGCCCCAGCATTTT,CASSYVGSGQPQHF
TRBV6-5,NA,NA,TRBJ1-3,TGTGCCAGCAGTTACGGGGAGGGGATCGGAAACACCATATATTTT,CASSYGEGIGNTIYF
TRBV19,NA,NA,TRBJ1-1,TGTGCCAGTAGTATCAGGGTAGCTTTCTTT,CASSIRVAFF
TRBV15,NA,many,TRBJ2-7,TGTGCCACCAGCCCTCGAAGGGACGGCTACGAGCAGTACTTC,CATSPRRDGYEQYF
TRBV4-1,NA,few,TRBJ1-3,TGCGCCAGCAGGGATGATGGAACTGGAAACACCATATATTTT,CASRDDGTGNTIYF
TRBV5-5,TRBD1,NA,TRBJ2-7,TGTGCCAGCAGCTTGATAGGGGGCGCCCCCAACGAGCAGTACTTC,CASSLIGGAPNEQYF
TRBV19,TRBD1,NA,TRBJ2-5,TGTGCCAGTAGTCCTGGGACAGGGCCCGCGGGAGAGACCCAGTACTTC,CASSPGTGPAGETQYF
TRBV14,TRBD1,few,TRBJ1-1,TGTGCCAGCAGCCTTGGGGACAGGGAAAGCACTGAAGCTTTCTTT,CASSLGDRESTEAFF
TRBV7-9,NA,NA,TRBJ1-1,TGTGCCAGCAGCTGGGGGCAGCCGCAAGAAGCTTTCTTT,CASSWGQPQEAFF
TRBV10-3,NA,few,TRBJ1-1,TGTGCCATCAGTGAGATTCTTAACACAGCCCTTATGGCTGAAGCTTTCTTT,CAISEILNTALMAEAFF
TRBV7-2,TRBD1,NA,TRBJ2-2,TGTGCCAGCAGCTCACGACAGGGGCACCGCAAGCCCGGGGAGCTGTTTTTT,CASSSRQGHRKPGELFF
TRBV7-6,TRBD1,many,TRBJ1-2,TGTGCCAGCAGCTTTGGGGGACAGGGGGAGTATGGCTACACCTTC,CASSFGGQGEYGYTF
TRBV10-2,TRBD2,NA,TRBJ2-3,TGCGCTTCACTAGCGGCCGCTAGCACAGATACGCAGTATTTT,CASLAAASTDTQYF
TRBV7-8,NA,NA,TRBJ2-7,TGCGCCAGCAGCCAAAAAAGGGGGGCTAATTACGAGCAGTACTTC,CASSQKRGANYEQYF
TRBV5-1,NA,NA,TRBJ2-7,TGCGCCAGCCGAGGGAACAGCCTCTACGAGCAGTACTTC,CASRGNSLYEQYF
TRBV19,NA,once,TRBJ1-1,TGTGCCAGTACCGATAGCGGGGGGGGGAACACTGAAGCTTTCTTT,CASTDSGGGNTEAFF
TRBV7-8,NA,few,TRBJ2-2,TGTGCCAGCAGCCCTAGCCCCGCGGTGTTCGCGAACACCGGGGAGCTGTTTTTT,CASSPSPAVFANTGELFF
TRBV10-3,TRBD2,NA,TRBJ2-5,TGTGCCATCAGCAGCTCAAGCGGGGGGGCAAAGACCCAGTACTTC,CAISSSSGGAKTQYF
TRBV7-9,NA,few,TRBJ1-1,TGTGCCAGCAGCACCAGCACTCTGGGGTGGGAGAACACTGAAGCTTTCTTT,CASSTSTLGWENTEAFF
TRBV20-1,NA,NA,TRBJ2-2,TGCAGTGCTAGAGAGGACAAAAATAGCGCCGGGGAGCTGTTTTTT,CSAREDKNSAGELFF
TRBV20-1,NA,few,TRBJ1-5,TGCAGTGCTAGAGGGGGGGAGAGCAATCAGCCCCAGCATTTT,CSARGGESNQPQHF
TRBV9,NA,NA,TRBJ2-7,TGTGCCAGCACCAGAAGGGCGGGCGAGCAGTACTTC,CASTRRAGEQYF
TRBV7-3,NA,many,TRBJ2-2,TGTGCCAGCAGCGACCCGATAAACACCGGGGAGCTGTTTTTT,CASSDPINTGELFF
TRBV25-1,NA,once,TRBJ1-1,TGTGCCAGCAGTGCTAGCGGGAGGGGAGGCACTGAAGCTTTCTTT,CASSASGRGGTEAFF
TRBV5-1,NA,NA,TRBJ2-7,TGCGCCAGCAGCTTGGTGGGGGGGCTTGCGGTCGCCTACGAGCAGTACTTC,CASSLVGGLAVAYEQYF
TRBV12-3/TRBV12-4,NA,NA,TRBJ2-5,TGTGCCAGCACTCTGAGGCCCCAGGAGACCCAGTACTTC,CASTLRPQETQYF